The present T cell receptor (beta chain) was sequenced within a study of T cell responses to AZD1222 COVID-19 vaccine (dated by TCRdb to the early 2020s). With regard to the full study: Because spike-specific TCR depth and breadth did not differ between the two schedules, AZD1222 recipients who got a second dose at roughly 4 weeks were pooled with those who got a second dose at roughly 12 weeks. TCR sequencing was performed for 230 to 250 trial participants, of whom around 210 were given two doses of AZD1222 and some 26 were given two doses of MenACWY control vaccine. Trial participants were enrolled into age subgroups of 18-55, 56-69 and 70-plus years, which contained roughly 150, 30 and 60 TCR-sequenced participants, respectively. Study-wide findings and limitations: Conclusions about previously exposed vaccinees were limited because only six AZD1222 recipients were SARS-CoV-2 seropositive at baseline. The 56-69-year group was small, and its depth increase did not reach significance, likely because of low power. Because no day 14 peak-response samples were available, repertoires were characterized only after the peak T cell response. Participants were mostly white British and included more females than males, and it was suggested by the authors that clonal diversity may have been underestimated. CD4 TCRs associated with the vaccine covered the entire spike protein, and the dominant responses were in regions 160-218 and 743-854. Nearly half of unique spike-specific TCRs reportedly recognized epitopes outside regions mutated in the B.1.351 and B.1.1.7 variants. A significant rise in spike-specific TCR breadth and depth was observed after two AZD1222 doses relative to day 0 and relative to MenACWY recipients.

The CDR3 regions of human TCRbeta chains were analyzed by immunosequencing. Turning to the authors' computational methods: Repertoire TCRs were checked for matches against a reference library of SARS-CoV-2-specific TCRs that had been generated using the MIRA antigen-specificity platform. Breadth was defined as the fraction of unique TCRs that were SARS-CoV-2-associated. Depth was defined as the fraction of total T cells that were SARS-CoV-2-associated. Using the MIRA data, each spike-specific TCR was mapped to the spike region that the TCR reacts to and placed in a CD4 or CD8 class. Log10-transformed breadth and depth values were compared by one-way ANOVA with Sidak's multiple comparisons tests. In its TCRdb copy, this immuneACCESS table keeps in-frame sequences only and misses some clones. Where compared with another copy, unresolved V genes explain less than half of these, and the others have no known cause. The D gene and trimming were derived from the DNA, and the V and J assignments and clone size from that table. Recorded for this sample are about 100,000 clones; approximately 84% of them occurred a single time. The biggest ten clones account for 16% of the sample.

The meaning of the sample's time point label: baseline before first vaccination. Vaccinee samples came from UK trials COV001 and COV002, including a single-blind randomized controlled phase 2/3 trial of AZD1222 (ChAdOx1 nCoV-19) in healthy adults. Trial participant PBMC samples were collected at day 0 and day 28 after the second dose for TCRbeta chain sequencing. This clone occurred many times. What this receptor recognizes is not known. Within one base of it there is no much larger clone, and no base qualities were kept. This material consisted of peripheral blood, taken on day 0 of AZD1222 vaccination. The clonotype comes from an adult in good health.

CDR3 region: CASSPTPNEKLFF. The DNA reads as follows: TGTGCCAGCAGCCCCACCCCCAATGAAAAACTGTTTTTT. In this chain, TRBV7-2 is recombined with TRBJ1-4, with the D gene uncertain. The CDR3 goes from the cysteine to the phenylalanine over 13 residues. The sequence is cut down to CDR3 DNA, 39 bases in frame from base 1. The CDR1 and CDR2 encoded by the germline V gene are SGHTA and FQGNSA. The junction carries 9 bases between V and J, which are trimmed by 5 bases and 5 bases respectively.